A single sample is the source of the 21 T cell receptor beta chains below, sequenced in a study of blood T cell repertoires in COVID-19. Measured with immunoSEQ multiplex PCR; TCRdb has only the in-frame clones, and not every one. The sample holds just under 350,000 clones; 65% to 85% are singletons and the top ten take approximately 3.1%. The sequenced sample consisted of peripheral blood. The receptors shown here come from a man aged 25 to 40 with active or convalescent COVID-19.

The chain combines TRBV2 with TRBJ2-3; 10 bases are shared with TRBD2. Germline assignment: CDR1 SNHLY and CDR2 FYNNEI. Trimming at V came to 10 bases and at J to 4 bases, leaving 8 bases not matched to a gene. The CDR3 loop spans 14 amino acids. The CDR3 reads CATRASGGADTQYF. CDR3 nucleotide sequence: TGTGCCACCCGGGCTAGCGGGGGTGCAGATACGCAGTATTTT. Filled out from reference TRBV2 and TRBJ2-3, the complete variable domain reads EPEVTQTPSHQVTQMGQEVILRCVPISNHLYFYWYRQILGQKVEFLVSFYNNEISEKSEIFDDQFSVERPDGSNFTLKIRSTKLEDSAMYFCATRASGGADTQYFGPGTRLTVL.

Ten or more counts support this clone. This chain connects TRBV15 to TRBJ2-7; 8 bases match TRBD1. The CDR3 is 14 residues long. Germline trimming cut 6 bases from V and 2 bases from J; bases unmatched to any gene: 6. The germline gives CDR1 LNHNV, CDR2 YYDKDF (reference sequence). For the CDR3, the DNA is TGTGCCACCAGTTTCGACAGGGGCCCCTACGAGCAGTACTTC. The encoded protein is CATSFDRGPYEQYF.

The rearrangement uses TRBV28 and TRBJ2-7; possible D gene TRBD1, 6 bases. The ends were cut back, 5 bases at V and 3 bases at J, with 11 bases in the middle. The CDR3 is 13 amino acids. The germline V gene has CDR1 MDHEN and CDR2 SYDVKM. In DNA, the CDR3 is TGTGCCAGCAGTGTGGGACATATCTACGAGCAGTACTTC. This translates into CASSVGHIYEQYF.

The V gene is TRBV3-1 (or the pseudogene TRBV3-2), the J gene TRBJ1-6; D possibly corresponds to TRBD1 (5 bases). The CDR3 is made up of 15 amino acids. Germline CDR1 LGHDT, CDR2 YNNKEL (reference sequence). The V end was cut by 0 bases, the J end by 10 bases, with 13 bases between. CDR3 region: CASSQDPVRGSPLHF. The CDR3 DNA reads TGTGCCAGCAGCCAAGACCCCGTTAGGGGCTCACCCCTCCACTTT.

This sequence joins TRBV12-3 or TRBV12-4 and TRBJ1-2; D gene unclear. Trimming took 6 bases from V and 6 from J, leaving 11 bases between them. This CDR3 is built from 12 residues. CDR3 nucleotide sequence: TGTGCCAGCAGCCGGGGAGGAGATGGCTACACCTTC. Translated, it gives CASSRGGDGYTF.

V gene TRBV7-9 combines with J gene TRBJ1-3; 7 nucleotides agree with TRBD1. V was pared by 11 bases and J by 2 bases, with 18 bases of the junction left unmatched. This CDR3 contains 17 residues. Per germline, CDR1 SEHNR and CDR2 FQNEAQ (reference sequence). CDR3 region: CAGTGAVTGNPGNTIYF. In DNA form, the CDR3 reads TGTGCCGGTACGGGGGCCGTGACAGGGAATCCTGGAAACACCATATATTTT. Together with reference TRBV7-9 and TRBJ1-3, the CDR3 gives the full variable domain: DTGVSQNPRHKITKRGQNVTFRCDPISEHNRLYWYRQTLGQGPEFLTYFQNEAQLEKSRLLSDRFSAERPKGSFSTLEIQRTEQGDSAMYLCAGTGAVTGNPGNTIYFGEGSWLTVV.

In its sample, this clone was seen once. The genes are TRBV7-3 and TRBJ1-1; D gene unclear. The CDR3 runs to 14 residues. V was shortened by 3 bases and J by 6 bases, with 14 bases between the two germline ends. The germline V gene encodes CDR1 SGHTA and CDR2 FQGTGA. The CDR3: CASSFHLEAAEAFF. The CDR3 coding sequence is TGTGCCAGCAGCTTCCACTTAGAAGCGGCTGAAGCTTTCTTT.

The V and J genes are TRBV6-5 and TRBJ2-1, with 7 bases matching TRBD1. Germline V CDR1 and CDR2: MNHEY, SVGAGI. The V segment lost 6 bases and the J segment 6 bases; nucleotides outside the gene matches: 2. CDR3 size: 12 residues. CDR3 sequence (DNA): TGTGCCAGCAGCCGGACAGGCAATGAGCAGTTCTTC. It specifies CASSRTGNEQFF.

The CDR3 sequence: CASSHQFTGSGNTIYF. CDR3 DNA sequence: TGTGCCAGTAGTCACCAATTCACCGGCTCTGGAAACACCATATATTTT. The chain combines TRBV19 with TRBJ1-3, with D unclear. V was pared by 5 bases and J by 0 bases, with 14 bases between. The CDR3 totals 16 residues. The germline V gene has CDR1 LNHDA and CDR2 SQIVND (reference sequence). The complete variable domain, with remaining parts taken from reference TRBV19 and TRBJ1-3, reads DGGITQSPKYLFRKEGQNVTLSCEQNLNHDAMYWYRQDPGQGLRLIYYSQIVNDFQKGDIAEGYSVSREKKESFPLTVTSAQKNPTAFYLCASSHQFTGSGNTIYFGEGSWLTVV.

The genes are TRBV15 and TRBJ2-1, with 8 bases identical to TRBD2. This CDR3 spans 16 amino acids. The V gene's germline CDR1 is LNHNV and CDR2 YYDKDF (reference sequence). The junction had 10 bases not matched to a gene; V was cut back by 1 base and J by 8 bases. Written as DNA, the CDR3 is TGTGCCACCAGCAGAGGAGGAAGCGGGAGATTCCATGAGCAGTTCTTC. This gives the protein CATSRGGSGRFHEQFF.

The gene calls are TRBV11-3 and TRBJ1-6; D possibly corresponds to TRBD1 (6 bases). The germline gives CDR1 SGHNT, CDR2 YENEEA. Deletions cut 5 bases from V and 14 bases from J, with 13 bases between. The CDR3 extends over 12 amino acids. The CDR3 loop reads CASSGTSMSLHF. The DNA for the CDR3 is TGTGCCAGCAGCGGGACAAGTATGTCCCTCCACTTT.

The V call is TRBV19, the J call TRBJ2-1, with 10 bases identical to TRBD2. The CDR3 is made up of 17 amino acids. Germline-derived CDR1 and CDR2 are LNHDA and SQIVND (reference sequence). V lost 5 bases to trimming and J lost 4 bases; unmatched junction nucleotides: 11. Written as DNA, the CDR3 is TGTGCCAGTAGTCCTAAGTACCGGACTAGCGGATACAATGAGCAGTTCTTC. Its protein is CASSPKYRTSGYNEQFF.

Only a few counts were recorded for this clone. Other DNA variants within this sample encode the same CDR3. The rearrangement uses TRBV19 and TRBJ2-1; D remains ambiguous. The germline gives CDR1 LNHDA, CDR2 SQIVND (reference sequence). Trimming removed 1 base at V and 4 bases at J, with 5 bases between. This CDR3 is 13 amino acids long. The CDR3 DNA follows: TGTGCCAGTAGTATAGGGCGGTACAATGAGCAGTTCTTC. It is translated as CASSIGRYNEQFF.

The genes are TRBV5-5 and TRBJ2-2; D not resolved. The CDR3 is 11 amino acids. Germline values: CDR1 SGHKS, CDR2 YYEKEE (reference sequence). V gave up 7 bases and J gave up 7 bases, with 8 bases separating them. CDR3 in amino acids: CASQQFGELFF. CDR3 DNA sequence: TGTGCCAGCCAACAGTTCGGGGAGCTGTTTTTT.

The J gene is TRBJ2-1, the V gene TRBV29-1; D perhaps matches TRBD2 (6 bases). CDR1 SQVTM and CDR2 ANQGSEA come from the germline V gene. This CDR3 contains 16 residues. V was cut by 0 bases and J by 4 bases, with 16 bases left in between. The CDR3 here is CSVEERAGRTYNEQFF. In DNA, the CDR3 is TGCAGCGTTGAAGAACGAGCGGGCCGAACGTACAATGAGCAGTTCTTC.

The chain carries TRBV2 and TRBJ2-5; maybe TRBD2 (6 bases). Per germline, CDR1 SNHLY and CDR2 FYNNEI. Trimming took 6 bases from V and 5 from J, leaving 16 bases between them. The length of the CDR3 is 14 residues. The CDR3 region is CASSTGTGGETQYF. For the CDR3, the DNA is TGTGCCAGCAGCACCGGGACTGGGGGTGAGACCCAGTACTTC.

The J gene is TRBJ2-1, the V gene TRBV19; TRBD1 matches 12 bases. The CDR3 loop spans 14 amino acids. Trimming removed 5 bases from V and 9 bases from J; junction bases left unmatched: 5. Germline-derived CDR1 and CDR2 are LNHDA and SQIVND (reference sequence). CDR3 in DNA: TGTGCCAGTAGTCCCGGGACAGGGGGCTTTGAGCAGTTCTTC. It encodes CASSPGTGGFEQFF.

The rearrangement uses TRBV29-1 and TRBJ1-3; 8 bases are a match to TRBD1. V shed 2 bases, J shed 4 bases, and the junction held 1 base outside the gene matches. Germline-derived CDR1 and CDR2 are SQVTM and ANQGSEA. CDR3 length: 13 amino acids. In DNA form, the CDR3 reads TGCAGCGTTGAACAGGGGGCAGGAAACACCATATATTTT. Translation gives CSVEQGAGNTIYF.

The chain recombines TRBV7-3 with TRBJ2-1, with TRBD2 matching 7 bases. Losses at the gene ends were 5 bases for V and 9 bases for J; bases not matched to a gene: 13. CDR3 length: 15 residues. Germline loops: CDR1 SGHTA, CDR2 FQGTGA. The CDR3 sequence is CASSPTAAGDSEQFF. CDR3 sequence (DNA): TGTGCCAGCAGCCCAACTGCTGCGGGAGACTCTGAGCAGTTCTTC.

The chain joins TRBV11-2 to TRBJ2-1, with TRBD2 identical over 9 bases. Germline CDR1 is SGHAT and CDR2 is FQNNGV. This CDR3 has 15 amino acids. V lost 5 bases, J lost 10 bases, and 12 bases stayed unmatched. The CDR3 reads CASSLRLAGATEQFF. As DNA, the CDR3 is TGTGCCAGCAGCCTAAGATTAGCGGGGGCTACGGAGCAGTTCTTC.

The chain links TRBV3-1 (or the pseudogene TRBV3-2) to TRBJ1-2; 12 nucleotides align to TRBD1. V gave up 3 bases and J gave up 7 bases; unmatched junction bases: 18. CDR1 is LGHDT, CDR2 YNNKEL, per germline (reference sequence). The CDR3 length is 19 residues. CDR3 protein: CASSHSEGTGGQYFCGYTF. In DNA, the CDR3 is TGTGCCAGCAGCCATTCTGAGGGGACAGGGGGCCAATATTTCTGTGGCTACACCTTC.